This entry features one T cell receptor beta chain sequence. Its antigen is still unknown. All donors participated as healthy donors of bone marrow. The J segment lost 4 bases and the V segment lost 5 bases, leaving 6 bases of the junction unmatched. The CDR3 consists of 14 residues. Germline CDR1 reads SGHNT; CDR2 reads YYREEE (reference sequence). In the PCR, 60 Vbeta and 13 Jbeta primers were used. Some clones are missing from TCRdb's copy, which holds only in-frame ones; the method was immunoSEQ multiplex PCR. The sample has 55,000 to 70,000 clones, approximately 90% seen once. This record comes from a study of cytomegalovirus exposure and HLA in healthy donors. General study findings and limits: Among donors in an Asian-associated ancestry cluster, a later analysis reportedly found fewer N-insertions than the roughly 680-donor mean.

The chain links TRBV5-4 to TRBJ2-3; 8 bases fit TRBD2. The sequenced material came from PBMCs. The receptor was derived from a woman aged 25 to 39 in good health and CMV-seronegative. The CDR3 DNA sequence: TGTGCCAGCAGACAAGCGGGAGAAGCAGATACGCAGTATTTT. This sequence encodes CASRQAGEADTQYF.